This TCR beta chain was retrieved from a study of shared clonotypes between healthy human individuals. Study observations and caveats: Clonotypes which were not shared had lower generation probabilities than clonotypes that all four donors shared.

For every subset, genomic DNA was evenly distributed across several immunoSEQ plates. TCRdb's copy holds only in-frame clones and misses some; the assay was immunoSEQ multiplex PCR. The table includes approximately 1.9 million clones, 85% to 95% detected once. The ends lost 7 bases at V and 7 bases at J; junction bases unmatched: 5. Germline V lookup: CDR1 MDHEN, CDR2 SYDVKM. The CDR3 loop spans 13 amino acids. Naive CD8 cells lacked CD45RO, underwent positive selection for CCR7 and left out terminally differentiated effector memory CD45RA+ cells. Comments on this clone: Antigen specificity is unknown.

Sequences were obtained from naive CD8+ T cells from PBMCs. This clonotype originated in a man younger than 35 in good health. Some clones in this sample may be carry-over from other donors' samples. The chain has TRBV28 and TRBJ2-4; 9 bases fit TRBD1. Written as DNA, the CDR3 is TGTGCCAGCACCGATGACAGGGGGAACATTCAGTACTTC. Residues: CASTDDRGNIQYF.